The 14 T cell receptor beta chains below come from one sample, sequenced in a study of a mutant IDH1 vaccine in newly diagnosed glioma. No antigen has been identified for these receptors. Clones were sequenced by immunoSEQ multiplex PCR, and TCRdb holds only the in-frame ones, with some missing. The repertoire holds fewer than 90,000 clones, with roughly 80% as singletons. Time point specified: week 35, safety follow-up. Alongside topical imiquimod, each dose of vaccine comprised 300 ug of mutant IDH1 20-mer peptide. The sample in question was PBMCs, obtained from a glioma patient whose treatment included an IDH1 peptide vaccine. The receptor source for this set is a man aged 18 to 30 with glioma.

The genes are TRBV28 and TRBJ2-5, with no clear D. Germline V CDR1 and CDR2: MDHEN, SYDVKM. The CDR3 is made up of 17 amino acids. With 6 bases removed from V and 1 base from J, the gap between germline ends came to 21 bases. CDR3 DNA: TGTGCCAGCAGCCCATGGGTCCCAGGTTCGATCCAAGAGACCCAGTACTTC. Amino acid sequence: CASSPWVPGSIQETQYF.

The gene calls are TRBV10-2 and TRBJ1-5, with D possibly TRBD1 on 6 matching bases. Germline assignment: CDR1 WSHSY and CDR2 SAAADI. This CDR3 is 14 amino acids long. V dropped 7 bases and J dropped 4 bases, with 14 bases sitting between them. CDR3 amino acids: CASNHQGRNQPQHF. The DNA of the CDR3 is TGCGCCAGCAATCACCAGGGGAGGAATCAGCCCCAGCATTTT.

CDR3 protein: CASSLLALSTGELFF. The CDR3 DNA is TGTGCCAGCTCACTCCTAGCGCTCTCCACCGGGGAGCTGTTTTTT. J is TRBJ2-2 and V is TRBV18; tentatively, D is TRBD2 (6 bases). The germline CDR1 and CDR2 sequences are KGHSH and LQKENI. The CDR3 loop spans 15 amino acids. Trimming shortened V by 4 bases and J by 4 bases, and 13 bases separated the two germline ends.

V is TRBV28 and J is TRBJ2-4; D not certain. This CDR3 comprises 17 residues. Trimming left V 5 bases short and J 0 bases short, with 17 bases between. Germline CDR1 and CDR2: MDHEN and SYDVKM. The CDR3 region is CASSGQKGAIAKNIQYF. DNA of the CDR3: TGTGCCAGCAGTGGCCAGAAAGGAGCTATAGCCAAAAACATTCAGTACTTC.

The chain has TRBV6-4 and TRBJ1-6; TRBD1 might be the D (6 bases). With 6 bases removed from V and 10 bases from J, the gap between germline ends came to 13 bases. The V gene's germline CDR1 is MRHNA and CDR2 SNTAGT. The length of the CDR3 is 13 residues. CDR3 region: CASRDRFASPLHF. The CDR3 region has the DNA TGTGCCAGCAGAGACAGGTTCGCCTCACCCCTCCACTTT.

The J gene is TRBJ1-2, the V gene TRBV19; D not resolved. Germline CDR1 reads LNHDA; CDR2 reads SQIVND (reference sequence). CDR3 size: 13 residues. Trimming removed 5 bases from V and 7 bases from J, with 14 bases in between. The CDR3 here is CASSPTVSSGYTF. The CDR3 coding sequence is TGTGCCAGTAGTCCAACAGTTTCTTCTGGCTACACCTTC.

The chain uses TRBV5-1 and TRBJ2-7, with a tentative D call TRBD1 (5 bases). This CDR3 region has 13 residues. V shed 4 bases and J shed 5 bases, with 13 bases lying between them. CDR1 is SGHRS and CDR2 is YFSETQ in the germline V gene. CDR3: CASSGRRGDEQYF. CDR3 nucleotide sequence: TGCGCCAGCAGCGGGCGAAGGGGCGACGAGCAGTACTTC.

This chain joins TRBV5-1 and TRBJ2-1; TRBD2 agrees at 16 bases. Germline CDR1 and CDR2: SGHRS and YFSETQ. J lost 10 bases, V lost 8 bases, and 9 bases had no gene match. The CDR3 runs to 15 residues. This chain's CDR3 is CASSPGLAGGPEQFF. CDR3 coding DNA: TGCGCCAGTTCTCCGGGACTAGCGGGAGGGCCGGAGCAGTTCTTC. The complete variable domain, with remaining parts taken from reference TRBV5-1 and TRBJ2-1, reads KAGVTQTPRYLIKTRGQQVTLSCSPISGHRSVSWYQQTPGQGLQFLFEYFSETQRNKGNFPGRFSGRQFSNSRSEMNVSTLELGDSALYLCASSPGLAGGPEQFFGPGTRLTVL.

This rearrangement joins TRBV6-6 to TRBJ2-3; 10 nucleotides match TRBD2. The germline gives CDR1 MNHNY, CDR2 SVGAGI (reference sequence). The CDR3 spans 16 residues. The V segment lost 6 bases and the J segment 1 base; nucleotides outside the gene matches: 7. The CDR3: CASSLALAGGTDTQYF. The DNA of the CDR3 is TGTGCCAGCAGCCTCGCGCTAGCGGGGGGCACAGATACGCAGTATTTT.

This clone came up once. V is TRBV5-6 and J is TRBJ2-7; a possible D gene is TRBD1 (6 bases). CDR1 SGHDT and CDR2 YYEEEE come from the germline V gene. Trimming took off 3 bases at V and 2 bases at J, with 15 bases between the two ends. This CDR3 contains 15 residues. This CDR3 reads CASSWGHTEPYEQYF. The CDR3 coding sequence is TGTGCCAGCAGCTGGGGACACACGGAACCCTACGAGCAGTACTTC.

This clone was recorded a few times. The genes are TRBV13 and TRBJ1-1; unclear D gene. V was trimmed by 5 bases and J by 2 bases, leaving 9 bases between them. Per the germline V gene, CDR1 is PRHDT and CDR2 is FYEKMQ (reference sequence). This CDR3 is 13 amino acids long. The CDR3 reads CASSLGLNTEAFF. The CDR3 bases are TGTGCCAGCAGCCTGGGCCTCAACACTGAAGCTTTCTTT.

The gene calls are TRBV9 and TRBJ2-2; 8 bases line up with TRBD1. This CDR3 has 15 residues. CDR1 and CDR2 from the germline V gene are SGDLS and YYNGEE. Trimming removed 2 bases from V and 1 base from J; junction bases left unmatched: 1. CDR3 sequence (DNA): TGTGCCAGCAGCGTCACAGGGGGGAACACCGGGGAGCTGTTTTTT. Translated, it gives CASSVTGGNTGELFF.

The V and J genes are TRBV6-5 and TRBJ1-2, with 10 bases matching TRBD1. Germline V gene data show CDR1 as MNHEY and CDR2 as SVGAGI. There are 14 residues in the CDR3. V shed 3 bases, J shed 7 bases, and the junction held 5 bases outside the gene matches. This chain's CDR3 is CASSYAGQGFGYTF. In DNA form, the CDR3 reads TGTGCCAGCAGTTATGCGGGACAGGGGTTTGGCTACACCTTC.

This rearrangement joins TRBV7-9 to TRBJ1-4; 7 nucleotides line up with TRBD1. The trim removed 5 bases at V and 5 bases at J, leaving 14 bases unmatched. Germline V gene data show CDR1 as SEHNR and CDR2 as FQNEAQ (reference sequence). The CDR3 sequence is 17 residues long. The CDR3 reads CASSVYLLDRRNEKLFF. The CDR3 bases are TGTGCCAGCAGCGTCTACCTTTTGGACAGGAGAAATGAAAAACTGTTTTTT.